The rows below give T cell receptor beta chains drawn from one sample of a study of blood T cell repertoires in COVID-19. TCRdb's table, derived via immunoSEQ multiplex PCR, lists solely in-frame clones and lacks some. The table shows about 210,000 clones, with around 88% occurring only once. Material: peripheral blood. These receptors were obtained from a man aged 45 to 65 with active or convalescent COVID-19. The CDR3 runs from the conserved cysteine through the conserved F or W. D genes are given only for firm matches. Clone size is shown for a subset of rows, as once, few, many or a class of expanded clone.

>TRBV14|TRBJ1-4|NA|NA
TGTGCCAGCAGCCAAGATTGGGGGGGCGATGAAAAACTGTTTTTT
CASSQDWGGDEKLFF
>TRBV6-6|TRBJ1-3|NA|TRBD1
TGTGCCAGCAGGGACAGGGGTGGAAACACCATATATTTT
CASRDRGGNTIYF
>TRBV30|TRBJ1-5|NA|NA
TGTGCCTGGACCCAGAGGAGTGATCAGCCCCAGCATTTT
CAWTQRSDQPQHF
>TRBV7-6|TRBJ1-3|once|NA
TGTGCCAGCAGCTTAGAGGGAGGGGGTTTCTCTGGAAACACCATATATTTT
CASSLEGGGFSGNTIYF
>TRBV27|TRBJ2-7|NA|NA
TGTGCCAGCAGACAGGATTGGCTGCCGGCCCGCGAGCAGTACTTC
CASRQDWLPAREQYF
>TRBV19|TRBJ1-5|NA|NA
TGTGCCAGTAGTCTAACAGGGCAAACTTATACAGGCAATCAGCCCCAGCATTTT
CASSLTGQTYTGNQPQHF
>TRBV6-5|TRBJ1-6|NA|TRBD1
TGTGCCAGCAGTTACTCGGGACAGTCGTATAATTCACCCCTCCACTTT
CASSYSGQSYNSPLHF
>TRBV30|TRBJ1-2|NA|TRBD1
TGTGCCTGGACCGGGACAGGTTATGGAGGGTATGGCTACACCTTC
CAWTGTGYGGYGYTF
>TRBV20-1|TRBJ2-3|NA|NA
TGCAGTGCTAGATACGGGGATACGCAGTATTTT
CSARYGDTQYF
>TRBV19|TRBJ2-1|NA|NA
TGTGCCAGTAGTGTAGACAGAAGCTCCTACAATGAGCAGTTCTTC
CASSVDRSSYNEQFF
>TRBV2|TRBJ1-5|few|NA
TGTGCCAGCAGGGAAGTCGGGGGGATGGGCAATCAGCCCCAGCATTTT
CASREVGGMGNQPQHF
>TRBV5-1|TRBJ2-1|NA|TRBD2
TGCGCCAGCAGCTTGGGACTAGCGGGAGTGGGTGAGCAGTTCTTC
CASSLGLAGVGEQFF
>TRBV4-3|TRBJ2-5|NA|NA
TGCGCCAGCAGCCTAAGTCTGGAGGGGGAGACCCAGTACTTC
CASSLSLEGETQYF
>TRBV7-2|TRBJ2-7|NA|NA
TGTGCCAGCAGCTCCAACCACTACTACGAGCAGTACTTC
CASSSNHYYEQYF
>TRBV9|TRBJ1-5|NA|NA
TGTGCCAGCAGCGTAGGGGGCGGGGGCTCTCAGCCCCAGCATTTT
CASSVGGGGSQPQHF
>TRBV2|TRBJ1-2|NA|TRBD1
TGTGCCAGCAGTGAAGAAAAGGGACAGGGGGCCGATGGCTACACCTTC
CASSEEKGQGADGYTF
>TRBV29-1|TRBJ1-2|NA|NA
TGCAGCGTTGAATTGGACACTTATGGCTACACCTTC
CSVELDTYGYTF
>TRBV10-1|TRBJ2-5|NA|TRBD2
TGCGCCAGCAGTGCGGCTAGCGGGGGGCAAGAGACCCAGTACTTC
CASSAASGGQETQYF
>TRBV9|TRBJ2-6|NA|TRBD1
TGTGCCAGCAGCATAGTCAGGGACAGGGAACTCTCTGGGGCCAACGTCCTGACTTTC
CASSIVRDRELSGANVLTF
>TRBV18|TRBJ1-1|NA|NA
TGTGCCAGCTCACGTAACGGTGGAGAAATCAGGAACACTGAAGCTTTCTTT
CASSRNGGEIRNTEAFF
>TRBV4-1|TRBJ2-3|NA|TRBD2
TGCGCCAGCCGCCAGCGGGGTAGCACAGATACGCAGTATTTT
CASRQRGSTDTQYF
>TRBV7-2|TRBJ2-2|NA|TRBD2
TGTGCCAGCAGCTCCCAAAGCGGGAGGGCGAACACCGGGGAGCTGTTTTTT
CASSSQSGRANTGELFF
>TRBV28|TRBJ1-5|NA|NA
TGTGCCAGCAGTTTATGGGGGGGGGATGGACAGCCCCAGCATTTT
CASSLWGGDGQPQHF
>TRBV5-1|TRBJ2-1|NA|NA
TGCGCCAGCAGCTTTACTGTCAACAATGAGCAGTTCTTC
CASSFTVNNEQFF
>TRBV7-3|TRBJ2-5|NA|NA
TGTGCCAGCAGCTTACAGGGCCTACCAGAGACCCAGTACTTC
CASSLQGLPETQYF
>TRBV29-1|TRBJ2-3|NA|TRBD2
TGCAGCGTTGAAGAGAGCGGGAAGTCCATGGGTACGCAGTATTTT
CSVEESGKSMGTQYF
>TRBV7-6|TRBJ1-1|NA|NA
TGTGCCAGCAGCCCGATACCAGGGGCTGAAGCTTTCTTT
CASSPIPGAEAFF
>TRBV18|TRBJ2-3|NA|NA
TGTGCCAGCTCACCACCCGCGGTATCGGGGACAGATACGCAGTATTTT
CASSPPAVSGTDTQYF
>TRBV29-1|TRBJ2-3|once|TRBD1
TGCAGCGGGCTGGGACAGGGAGGAGATACGCAGTATTTT
CSGLGQGGDTQYF
>TRBV7-2|TRBJ2-7|NA|TRBD2
TGTGCCAGCAGCCGCAGCGGGGCCCCCTACGAGCAGTACTTC
CASSRSGAPYEQYF
>TRBV2|TRBJ1-2|once|TRBD1
TGTGCCAGCAGGGCCGGGACAGTGAACTATGGCTACACCTTC
CASRAGTVNYGYTF
>TRBV10-1|TRBJ2-7|few|NA
TGCGCCAGCAGTGAGTCGTTCGGGGACGAGCAGTACTTC
CASSESFGDEQYF
>TRBV11-2|TRBJ2-7|few|NA
TGTGCCAGCAGCTTAGATCGGCAGGGTTGGGCTCACGAGCAGTACTTC
CASSLDRQGWAHEQYF
>TRBV12-3/TRBV12-4|TRBJ1-1|NA|NA
TGTGCCAGCAGTTTGGGACAGAACACTGAAGCTTTCTTT
CASSLGQNTEAFF
>TRBV27|TRBJ2-3|NA|NA
TGTGCCAGCAGTTTAGGTGGGACTCCGAAACTAGATACGCAGTATTTT
CASSLGGTPKLDTQYF
>TRBV5-1|TRBJ2-5|NA|TRBD1
TGCGCCAGCAGCTTGAAACAGGGGGATGAGACCCAGTACTTC
CASSLKQGDETQYF
>TRBV19|TRBJ2-7|NA|NA
TGTGCCAGTAGTATGGCAGGGGGGATCGAGCAGTACTTC
CASSMAGGIEQYF
>TRBV28|TRBJ2-1|NA|TRBD2
TGTGCCAGCAGTTCTACGGCGGCTAGCGGGGATAATGAGCAGTTCTTC
CASSSTAASGDNEQFF
>TRBV20-1|TRBJ1-5|NA|NA
TGCAGTGCTAGTCCCGGGGGTCGTAGCAATCAGCCCCAGCATTTT
CSASPGGRSNQPQHF
>TRBV7-6|TRBJ2-5|NA|TRBD1
TGTGCCAGCAGCTTAGGGACAGGGGAAGAGACCCAGTACTTC
CASSLGTGEETQYF
>TRBV30|TRBJ1-2|many|NA
TGTGCCTGGAGTTTTCCGGGCTTCGTTAGGGGCTATGGCTACACCTTC
CAWSFPGFVRGYGYTF
>TRBV5-1|TRBJ2-3|NA|NA
TGCGCCAGCAGCAGAAGGAGTTCCACAGATACGCAGTATTTT
CASSRRSSTDTQYF
>TRBV3-1/TRBV3-2|TRBJ2-4|NA|TRBD2
TGTGCCAGCAGCCAAGGGGGGGGAAAGATGAACATTCAGTACTTC
CASSQGGGKMNIQYF
>TRBV25-1|TRBJ1-1|NA|NA
TGTGCCAGCAGTACCCGGACAGTCCAGGGAGAGGCTTTCTTT
CASSTRTVQGEAFF
>TRBV7-9|TRBJ1-1|NA|NA
TGTGCCACGCGGAAAATGAACACTGAAGCTTTCTTT
CATRKMNTEAFF
>TRBV30|TRBJ2-1|NA|TRBD2
TGTGCCTGGAGTGGGACTAGCGGGCGGGGCTCCTACAATGAGCAGTTCTTC
CAWSGTSGRGSYNEQFF
>TRBV7-9|TRBJ1-4|NA|NA
TGTGCCAGCAGCTTCAGGGGACTAACTGGGGCTGAGACACTGTTTTTT
CASSFRGLTGAETLFF
>TRBV28|TRBJ1-1|NA|NA
TGTGCCAGCTATGTGGGGGACTACACTGAAGCTTTCTTT
CASYVGDYTEAFF
>TRBV4-1|TRBJ1-2|few|NA
TGCGCCAGCAGCCAAGGTGGCGGGGTCTATGGCTACACCTTC
CASSQGGGVYGYTF
>TRBV19|TRBJ1-5|NA|TRBD1
TGTGCCAGTAGTATCGTAGCAGGGGGAAATCAGCCCCAGCATTTT
CASSIVAGGNQPQHF
>TRBV5-4|TRBJ2-1|NA|TRBD2
TGTGCCAGCAGGGGACTAGCGGGCAATGAGCAGTTCTTC
CASRGLAGNEQFF
>TRBV9|TRBJ2-1|NA|TRBD1
TGTGCCAGCAGCGACAGGGGGACCTACAATGAGCAGTTCTTC
CASSDRGTYNEQFF
>TRBV3-1/TRBV3-2|TRBJ2-3|NA|TRBD2
TGTGCCAGCAGCCAGACTAGCGGGAGGTTGGGCACAGATACGCAGTATTTT
CASSQTSGRLGTDTQYF
>TRBV19|TRBJ2-3|NA|TRBD1
TGTGCCAGTAGTGAGGGACAGGTTAGCACAGATACGCAGTATTTT
CASSEGQVSTDTQYF
>TRBV19|TRBJ1-5|NA|TRBD1
TGTGCCAGTAGGAATACAGGGGGACATCAGCCCCAGCATTTT
CASRNTGGHQPQHF
>TRBV9|TRBJ2-1|NA|TRBD2
TGTGCCAGCACCTGGACTAGCGGCCTTGGGGATGAGCAGTTCTTC
CASTWTSGLGDEQFF
>TRBV5-6|TRBJ1-1|NA|NA
TGTGCCAGCAGGAAAACAGGTAACACTGAAGCTTTCTTT
CASRKTGNTEAFF